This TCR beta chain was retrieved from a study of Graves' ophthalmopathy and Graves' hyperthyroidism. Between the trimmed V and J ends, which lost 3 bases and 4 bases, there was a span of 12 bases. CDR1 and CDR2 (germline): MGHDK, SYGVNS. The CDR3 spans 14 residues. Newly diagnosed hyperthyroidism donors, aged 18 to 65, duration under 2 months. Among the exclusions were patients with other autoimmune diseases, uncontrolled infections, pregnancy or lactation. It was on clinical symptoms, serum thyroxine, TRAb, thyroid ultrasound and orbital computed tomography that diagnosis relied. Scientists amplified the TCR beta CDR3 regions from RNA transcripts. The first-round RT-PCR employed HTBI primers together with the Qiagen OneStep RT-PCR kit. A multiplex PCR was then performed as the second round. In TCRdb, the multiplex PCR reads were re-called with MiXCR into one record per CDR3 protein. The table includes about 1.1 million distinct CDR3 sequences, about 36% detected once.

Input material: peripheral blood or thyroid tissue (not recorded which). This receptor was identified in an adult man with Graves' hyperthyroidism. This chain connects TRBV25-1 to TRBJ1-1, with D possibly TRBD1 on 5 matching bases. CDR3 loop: CASSDGGTGTEAFF. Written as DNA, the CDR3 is TGTGCCAGCAGTGATGGGGGGACGGGCACTGAAGCTTTCTTT.